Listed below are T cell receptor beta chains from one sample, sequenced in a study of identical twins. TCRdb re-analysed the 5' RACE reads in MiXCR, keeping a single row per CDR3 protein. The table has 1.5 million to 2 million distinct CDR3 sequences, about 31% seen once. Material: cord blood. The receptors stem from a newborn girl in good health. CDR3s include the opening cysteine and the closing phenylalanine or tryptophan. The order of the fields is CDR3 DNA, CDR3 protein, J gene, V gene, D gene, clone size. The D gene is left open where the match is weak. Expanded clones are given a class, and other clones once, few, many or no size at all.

CDR3 DNA: TGTGCCAGCAGAAGGGAAGGGGACTATGGCTACACCTTC
CDR3 protein: CASRREGDYGYTF
J gene: TRBJ1-2
V gene: TRBV28
D gene: .
clone size: .

CDR3 DNA: TGCGCCAGCAGCTTCTCTCCAGGGTACAATGAGCAGTACTTC
CDR3 protein: CASSFSPGYNEQYF
J gene: TRBJ2-7
V gene: TRBV5-1
D gene: .
clone size: few

CDR3 DNA: TGTGCCAGCAGTCTCCCGGGGGGATCTGAGCAGTTCTTC
CDR3 protein: CASSLPGGSEQFF
J gene: TRBJ2-1
V gene: TRBV12-3/TRBV12-4
D gene: TRBD2
clone size: .

CDR3 DNA: TGTGCCATCAGTTGGGGGGAGGGCAATGAGCAGTTCTTC
CDR3 protein: CAISWGEGNEQFF
J gene: TRBJ2-1
V gene: TRBV10-3
D gene: TRBD2
clone size: many

CDR3 DNA: TGTGCCAGCAGTTTTAGCGGGAGGGGGGATACGGAATATTTT
CDR3 protein: CASSFSGRGDTEYF
J gene: TRBJ2-3
V gene: TRBV12-3/TRBV12-4
D gene: TRBD2
clone size: .

CDR3 DNA: TGCGCCAGCAGCTCCGATGTAAATCAGCCCCAGCATTTT
CDR3 protein: CASSSDVNQPQHF
J gene: TRBJ1-5
V gene: TRBV5-1
D gene: .
clone size: .

CDR3 DNA: TGTGCCAGCAGCCCCAATAGCGGGAGTGGGGCCTACAATGAGCAGTTCTTC
CDR3 protein: CASSPNSGSGAYNEQFF
J gene: TRBJ2-1
V gene: TRBV7-2
D gene: TRBD2
clone size: .

CDR3 DNA: TGTGCCAGCAGCAAGACCGCCCGGGACAGGGCATACAATGAGCAGTTCTTC
CDR3 protein: CASSKTARDRAYNEQFF
J gene: TRBJ2-1
V gene: TRBV4-2
D gene: TRBD1
clone size: .

CDR3 DNA: TGTGCCAGCACCTTCCACTTGGATGAGCAGTACTTC
CDR3 protein: CASTFHLDEQYF
J gene: TRBJ2-5
V gene: TRBV11-1
D gene: .
clone size: .

CDR3 DNA: TGCGCCAGCAGCTTACGGGACAGTAGGCAAGAGACCCAGTACTTC
CDR3 protein: CASSLRDSRQETQYF
J gene: TRBJ2-5
V gene: TRBV5-1
D gene: TRBD1
clone size: .

CDR3 DNA: TGTGCCAGCAGCCAAGATCCGGGGGGGAGAGATACGCAGTATTTT
CDR3 protein: CASSQDPGGRDTQYF
J gene: TRBJ2-3
V gene: TRBV3-1
D gene: TRBD2
clone size: few

CDR3 DNA: TGTGCCAGCAGCGTAGGAACGGGAGAAGCAGATACGCAGTATTTT
CDR3 protein: CASSVGTGEADTQYF
J gene: TRBJ2-3
V gene: TRBV9
D gene: .
clone size: .

CDR3 DNA: TGTGCCAGTCTAGGCTTCGGATACGAGCAGTACTTC
CDR3 protein: CASLGFGYEQYF
J gene: TRBJ2-7
V gene: TRBV6-6
D gene: .
clone size: few

CDR3 DNA: TGTGCCAGCAGCCAAGTCGCCACAGGGGGCTATGGCTACACCTTC
CDR3 protein: CASSQVATGGYGYTF
J gene: TRBJ1-2
V gene: TRBV3-1
D gene: TRBD1
clone size: .

CDR3 DNA: TGTGCCAGCAGCCCACGGACAGGTGCGCCCACCTTC
CDR3 protein: CASSPRTGAPTF
J gene: TRBJ1-2
V gene: TRBV3-1
D gene: TRBD1
clone size: .

CDR3 DNA: TGTGTCAGCAGCTTTGGACAGGGAGAGACCCAGTACTTC
CDR3 protein: CVSSFGQGETQYF
J gene: TRBJ2-5
V gene: TRBV7-9
D gene: TRBD1
clone size: .

CDR3 DNA: TGTGCCAGCAGGCCCGGGACAGGGTGGGAAAAACTGTTTTTT
CDR3 protein: CASRPGTGWEKLFF
J gene: TRBJ1-4
V gene: TRBV6-1
D gene: TRBD1
clone size: few

CDR3 DNA: TGTGCCAGCAGCTTAGCTGAACCCGACAATGAGCAGTTCTTC
CDR3 protein: CASSLAEPDNEQFF
J gene: TRBJ2-1
V gene: TRBV7-9
D gene: .
clone size: .

CDR3 DNA: TGTGCCAGACGGCTAGCGGGAGTGGCAGATACGCAGTATTTT
CDR3 protein: CARRLAGVADTQYF
J gene: TRBJ2-3
V gene: TRBV2
D gene: TRBD2
clone size: once

CDR3 DNA: TGTGCCAGCAGTTACTCGTTCGCCGGGGCCAACGTCCTGACTTTC
CDR3 protein: CASSYSFAGANVLTF
J gene: TRBJ2-6
V gene: TRBV6-5
D gene: .
clone size: .

CDR3 DNA: TGCGCCAGCAACCAAGCCCAGCTAGCGGGAGGGGGCAATGAGCAGTACTTC
CDR3 protein: CASNQAQLAGGGNEQYF
J gene: TRBJ2-5
V gene: TRBV4-1
D gene: TRBD2
clone size: .

CDR3 DNA: TGTGCCACCGGAAACGGACAGGGAGTAGCCAAAAACATTCAGTACTTC
CDR3 protein: CATGNGQGVAKNIQYF
J gene: TRBJ2-4
V gene: TRBV24-1
D gene: TRBD1
clone size: few

CDR3 DNA: TGCAGTGCTAGAGTTGGCTTCTCCTACGAGCAGTACTTC
CDR3 protein: CSARVGFSYEQYF
J gene: TRBJ2-7
V gene: TRBV20-1
D gene: .
clone size: many

CDR3 DNA: TGTGCCAGCAGCTCCAGCGGGACTAGCGGGGCGATCTACAAAAACATTCAGTACTTC
CDR3 protein: CASSSSGTSGAIYKNIQYF
J gene: TRBJ2-4
V gene: TRBV7-2
D gene: TRBD2
clone size: few

CDR3 DNA: TGCAGTGCAAGGATAGCGGGAGTGGAGACCCAGTACTTC
CDR3 protein: CSARIAGVETQYF
J gene: TRBJ2-5
V gene: TRBV20-1
D gene: TRBD2
clone size: .

CDR3 DNA: TGTGCCAGCAGCTCGACTAGCGGGCCGCCGGCCTACGAGCAGTACTTC
CDR3 protein: CASSSTSGPPAYEQYF
J gene: TRBJ2-7
V gene: TRBV7-6
D gene: TRBD2
clone size: once

CDR3 DNA: TGTACCATCAGTGCAAAGGGCTCCGATACGCAGTATTTT
CDR3 protein: CTISAKGSDTQYF
J gene: TRBJ2-3
V gene: TRBV10-3
D gene: .
clone size: once

CDR3 DNA: TGTGCCATCAGTTACCGGGAGACCCTTGGGAATGAGCAGTTCTTC
CDR3 protein: CAISYRETLGNEQFF
J gene: TRBJ2-1
V gene: TRBV10-3
D gene: .
clone size: few

CDR3 DNA: TGTGCCAGCAGTTCAGACAGGGGCGGCACCGGGGAGCTGTTTTTT
CDR3 protein: CASSSDRGGTGELFF
J gene: TRBJ2-2
V gene: TRBV6-5
D gene: TRBD1
clone size: .

CDR3 DNA: TGTGCCAGCAGTCCATTCGACGAGGTACTCACTGAGCAGTTCTTC
CDR3 protein: CASSPFDEVLTEQFF
J gene: TRBJ2-1
V gene: TRBV6-5
D gene: .
clone size: many

CDR3 DNA: TGTGTCAGCAGTTTACGCGGGGGGTACAATGAGCAGTTCTTC
CDR3 protein: CVSSLRGGYNEQFF
J gene: TRBJ2-1
V gene: TRBV12-3/TRBV12-4
D gene: TRBD2
clone size: .

CDR3 DNA: TGTGCCAGCAGCTTGATACAGGGGAGGTACGAGCAGTACTTC
CDR3 protein: CASSLIQGRYEQYF
J gene: TRBJ2-7
V gene: TRBV5-6
D gene: .
clone size: .

CDR3 DNA: TGTGCCAGCAGTGGACGCGGGGGTACCCCCACAGATACGCAGTATTTT
CDR3 protein: CASSGRGGTPTDTQYF
J gene: TRBJ2-3
V gene: TRBV7-8
D gene: TRBD2
clone size: few

CDR3 DNA: TGTGCCAGCAGTTTGTGGGAGAGCAATCAGCCCCAGCATTTT
CDR3 protein: CASSLWESNQPQHF
J gene: TRBJ1-5
V gene: TRBV28
D gene: .
clone size: few

CDR3 DNA: TGTGCCAGCAGCGGGGGACAGTTCTACGAGCAGTACTTC
CDR3 protein: CASSGGQFYEQYF
J gene: TRBJ2-7
V gene: TRBV7-8
D gene: TRBD1
clone size: many

CDR3 DNA: TGTGCCAGCAGTAGACAGGGAGATGAGCAGTTCTTC
CDR3 protein: CASSRQGDEQFF
J gene: TRBJ2-1
V gene: TRBV6-1
D gene: TRBD1
clone size: many

CDR3 DNA: TGTGCCAGCAGTGAAGGGCTCGCGGGACGTAGCACAGATACGCAGTATTTT
CDR3 protein: CASSEGLAGRSTDTQYF
J gene: TRBJ2-3
V gene: TRBV2
D gene: .
clone size: few

CDR3 DNA: TGCAGTGCCCCACGCCGGCTAGCTCCTTTGTTGACGCAGTATTTT
CDR3 protein: CSAPRRLAPLLTQYF
J gene: TRBJ2-3
V gene: TRBV20-1
D gene: .
clone size: few

CDR3 DNA: TGTGCCAGCAGTCCCCATCCCGGACTAGCGGACTGCGGCGCAGATACGCAGTATTTT
CDR3 protein: CASSPHPGLADCGADTQYF
J gene: TRBJ2-3
V gene: TRBV28
D gene: TRBD2
clone size: .

CDR3 DNA: TGCAGTGCTAGAAAGACCTACGCGTTCTATGGCTACACCTTC
CDR3 protein: CSARKTYAFYGYTF
J gene: TRBJ1-2
V gene: TRBV20-1
D gene: .
clone size: few

CDR3 DNA: TGCAGTGCTAGAGAGACCTCCAGAACCCATAATGAAAAACTGTTTTTT
CDR3 protein: CSARETSRTHNEKLFF
J gene: TRBJ1-4
V gene: TRBV20-1
D gene: .
clone size: .

CDR3 DNA: TGTGCCAGCAGCTTAAGACAGGGTCTTTCACCCCTCCACTTT
CDR3 protein: CASSLRQGLSPLHF
J gene: TRBJ1-6
V gene: TRBV7-2
D gene: TRBD1
clone size: few

CDR3 DNA: TGTGCCAGCAGCCAAGATGGGATAGCCAAAAACATTCAGTACTTC
CDR3 protein: CASSQDGIAKNIQYF
J gene: TRBJ2-4
V gene: TRBV3-1
D gene: .
clone size: .

CDR3 DNA: TGTGCCAGCAGCGGGCGGGGTATAAACTTCAATGGGCAGTTCTTC
CDR3 protein: CASSGRGINFNGQFF
J gene: TRBJ2-1
V gene: TRBV7-2
D gene: .
clone size: .

CDR3 DNA: TGTGCCAGCAGCCAAGAAGGGGCGCTCTATGGCTACACCTTC
CDR3 protein: CASSQEGALYGYTF
J gene: TRBJ1-2
V gene: TRBV14
D gene: .
clone size: .

CDR3 DNA: TGTGCCAGCAGCTTAGTGGGCGGCCCCCAAGAGACCCAGTACTTC
CDR3 protein: CASSLVGGPQETQYF
J gene: TRBJ2-5
V gene: TRBV13
D gene: .
clone size: many

CDR3 DNA: TGTGCCAGCTCACCCCTTCAATATCAGCCCCAGCATTTT
CDR3 protein: CASSPLQYQPQHF
J gene: TRBJ1-5
V gene: TRBV18
D gene: .
clone size: few

CDR3 DNA: TGTGCCAGCAGTGAAGAACTCTTCTACGAGCAGTACTTC
CDR3 protein: CASSEELFYEQYF
J gene: TRBJ2-7
V gene: TRBV2
D gene: .
clone size: .

CDR3 DNA: TGTGCCAGCAGGGCGGGGGTCTATAGCAATCAGCCCCAGCATTTT
CDR3 protein: CASRAGVYSNQPQHF
J gene: TRBJ1-5
V gene: TRBV6-1
D gene: .
clone size: few

CDR3 DNA: TGCGCCAGCAGCTTAGCAGCCTACTCCTACGAGCAGTACTTC
CDR3 protein: CASSLAAYSYEQYF
J gene: TRBJ2-7
V gene: TRBV5-1
D gene: .
clone size: .

CDR3 DNA: TGTGCCAGCAGTGGGAGGAGCTCCTACAATGAGCAGTTCTTC
CDR3 protein: CASSGRSSYNEQFF
J gene: TRBJ2-1
V gene: TRBV6-1
D gene: .
clone size: many

CDR3 DNA: TGTGCCAGCAGTTTTGGGGAAGTGGACTCTGGAAACACCATATATTTT
CDR3 protein: CASSFGEVDSGNTIYF
J gene: TRBJ1-3
V gene: TRBV6-5
D gene: .
clone size: .